This T cell receptor beta chain is drawn from a study of molecular identifiers for immune sequencing clone quantification. Using its own MiXCR run on the PCR reads, TCRdb lists one record per CDR3 protein. The sample shows about 36,000 distinct CDR3 sequences, approximately 17% of them seen only once. V was shortened by 0 bases and J by 3 bases, with 16 bases between the two germline ends. The V gene's germline CDR1 is SGHRS and CDR2 YFSETQ. CDR3 length: 16 amino acids. This TCR was sampled from a human donor in good health. Some libraries in this study had Jurkat cell RNA spiked in. Sequenced material: naive CD8+ T cells from blood, with Jurkat cell RNA spiked in. Subset reported: FACS-sorted CD8+CD4-CCR7+CD45RA+ naive T cells. The gene calls are TRBV5-1 and TRBJ2-7; D may be TRBD1 (6 bases). CDR3 in amino acids: CASSLGQGIRNYEQYF. DNA of the CDR3: TGCGCCAGCAGCTTGGGGCAGGGGATAAGGAACTACGAGCAGTACTTC.